This T cell receptor beta chain was identified in a study of human T cells and chemical hapten exposure. Time point specified: patch test 1, 2 weeks after DPC sensitization. The treatment is: therapeutic diphenylcyclopropenone sensitization with weekly scalp DPC. In its sample, this clonotype was seen many times. MiXCR, applied by TCRdb to the RACE reads, yields one record per CDR3 protein. The sample has approximately 82,000 distinct CDR3 sequences; about 10% are singletons. Sequenced material: whole blood, taken in connection with sensitization to the hapten diphenylcyclopropenone (DPC). The receptor comes from a man aged 35-49 years with alopecia areata. Some clones in this sample may be carry-over from other donors' samples.

CDR3 amino acids: CAISALGGASTDTQYF. Here the CDR3 DNA reads TGTGCCATCAGTGCCCTAGGGGGGGCTAGCACAGATACGCAGTATTTT. This chain links TRBV10-3 with TRBJ2-3; the D gene is possibly TRBD2 (7 bases). Germline CDR1 and CDR2: ENHRY and SYGVKD. This CDR3 has 16 amino acids. V lost 4 bases to trimming and J lost 0 bases, with 14 bases between them.